A selection of T cell receptor beta chains follows, all from one sample in a study of T cell repertoires in cytomegalovirus infection. TCRdb reprocessed the reads with MiXCR, giving one entry per CDR3 protein. The table includes about 340,000 distinct CDR3 sequences, around 29% detected once. Their target antigens are unknown. Sequenced material: cultured PBMCs, taken from culture after CMV antigen stimulation. The receptor source for this set is a human donor in good health (CMV status not recorded). Some clones in this sample may be carry-over from other donors' samples. Both conserved end residues are trimmed from each CDR3. The order of the fields is V gene, J gene, CDR3 length, CDR3 protein.

TRBV7-2	TRBJ1-2	12	ASSPGGTFYGYT
TRBV6-1	TRBJ2-2	13	ASKLIGMNTGELF
TRBV12-5	TRBJ1-4	14	ASGLVPPLSGEKLF
TRBV19	TRBJ1-1	12	ASSMEGMYTEAF
TRBV7-6	TRBJ2-3	14	ASSVNVAERTDTQY
TRBV6-2/TRBV6-3	TRBJ2-5	16	ASRQSAIAGGHQETQY
TRBV10-3	TRBJ2-5	12	AISAGIQGETQY
TRBV30	TRBJ2-7	12	AWSRRRGSYEQY
TRBV7-9	TRBJ2-7	11	ASDSGRAYEQY
TRBV6-8	TRBJ2-7	14	ASSGGLADALYEQY
TRBV7-8	TRBJ2-1	14	ASSLLTGVFGNEQF
TRBV6-6	TRBJ1-5	13	ASSYSSGVRQPQH
TRBV7-2	TRBJ2-1	9	ASSSGVEQF
TRBV6-1	TRBJ1-1	11	ASREVVHTEAF
TRBV15	TRBJ1-5	15	ATSRDPTRRRGQPQH
TRBV11-2	TRBJ2-3	14	ASRTLRGTSTDTQY
TRBV10-2	TRBJ2-1	12	ASKERELYNEQF
TRBV7-2	TRBJ2-3	11	ASSLIPADTQY
TRBV18	TRBJ1-3	14	ASSTDSPLSGNTIY
TRBV11-1	TRBJ2-2	11	ASSLIGTGELF
TRBV4-2	TRBJ2-7	12	ASSQGSDSYEQY
TRBV7-3	TRBJ1-1	11	ASSVSGVTEAF
TRBV20-1	TRBJ2-3	13	SAISRGVQLDTQY
TRBV6-6	TRBJ2-1	13	ASRSGGAGLTKQF
TRBV20-1	TRBJ2-4	13	SAPTDQLAKNIQY
TRBV7-2	TRBJ2-1	13	ASSLVVGGHNEQF
TRBV11-2	TRBJ2-7	13	ASSLFTDKSYEQY
TRBV10-3	TRBJ2-2	14	AISESAGRNTGELF
TRBV5-1	TRBJ1-1	12	ASSLAGVETEAF
TRBV12-3/TRBV12-4	TRBJ1-5	12	ASEHTESNQPQH
TRBV29-1	TRBJ2-3	12	SVNLAGSTDTQY
TRBV20-1	TRBJ2-1	13	SANPGLAGGREQF
TRBV7-9	TRBJ1-1	12	ASRPGYLGTEAF
TRBV29-1	TRBJ2-3	12	SVVLPLVGNTQY
TRBV29-1	TRBJ2-3	13	SVLRLAGVTDTQY
TRBV7-2	TRBJ1-1	18	ASSLVGQLNTGTKGTEAF
TRBV6-1	TRBJ1-5	13	ASSEKTYSNQPQH
TRBV5-4	TRBJ1-1	13	ASSLTQGFDTEAF
TRBV18	TRBJ2-7	12	ASSPSRSSYEQY
TRBV12-3/TRBV12-4	TRBJ2-3	11	ASSFGPPNTQY
TRBV7-9	TRBJ1-1	10	ASSLDRAGAF
TRBV12-3/TRBV12-4	TRBJ2-2	14	ATPPLAGSNTGELF
TRBV5-1	TRBJ1-5	12	ASSLEHSNQPQH
TRBV7-9	TRBJ1-4	12	ASGDSWSSEKLF
TRBV12-3/TRBV12-4	TRBJ2-3	12	ASSLRTPGDTQY
TRBV3-1	TRBJ2-7	15	ASSQSDLRGISYEQY
TRBV4-2	TRBJ2-3	14	ASSQVSGTSTDTQY
TRBV10-3	TRBJ1-1	13	AISESRGSGTEAF
TRBV11-2	TRBJ1-1	13	ASSSVPRGRDEAF
TRBV14	TRBJ1-6	13	ASSQGPPRDSPLH
TRBV6-5	TRBJ1-1	12	ASSYGRKKTEAF
TRBV6-1	TRBJ2-1	12	ASSEVDRRTAQF
TRBV28	TRBJ1-1	10	ASRPGRGEAF
TRBV29-1	TRBJ2-7	11	SVEEAGTYEQY
TRBV6-1	TRBJ1-1	12	ASKQSEMNTEAF
TRBV28	TRBJ2-5	18	ASSLPLPGADPTLQETQY
TRBV20-1	TRBJ2-3	12	SAQEGGRADTQY
TRBV6-1	TRBJ2-1	13	ASSSLSTGEGEQF
TRBV5-1	TRBJ2-7	12	ASSSGTGSREQY